This T cell receptor beta chain was sequenced in a study of T-cell memory formation after mild COVID-19. Study observations and caveats: Clones that contracted from day 15 to 85 were balanced CD4/CD8, while later expanders leaned CD4+. Mainly CM and EM harbored the contracting CD4+ clones; mainly EMRA harbored the CD8+ ones.

Remarks on this clonotype: Antigen unknown.

TCRalpha and TCRbeta libraries used 5'RACE with constant-segment primers and UMIs. TCRdb re-analysed the 5' RACE reads in MiXCR, keeping a single row per CDR3 protein. The sample lists 350,000 to 550,000 distinct CDR3 sequences, about 20% occurring once. In germline, CDR1 is SGHRS, CDR2 YFSETQ. The length of the CDR3 is 14 residues. V was pared by 0 bases and J by 2 bases, with 7 bases between. The V and J genes are TRBV5-1 and TRBJ2-3, with D uncertain. The receptor was isolated from a man in his late teens or twenties who had mild COVID-19 (a few samples of this study predate the infection). Cell type and time point are not known. Sequencing was performed on PBMCs or a T cell subset sorted from them (not recorded which). For the CDR3, the DNA is TGCGCCAGCAGCTTGGCCGATAACACAGATACGCAGTATTTT. Translation: CASSLADNTDTQYF.